This TCR beta chain was captured by sequencing in a study of T cells in Graves' hyperthyroidism and ophthalmopathy (dated by TCRdb to the late 2010s). Regarding the research as a whole: Peripheral blood was sampled at the time of initial diagnosis, prior to any treatment. Whether ophthalmopathy could be predicted prospectively was tested in an independent validation cohort made up of 18 to 20 hyperthyroidism patients plus 17 patients who later progressed to ophthalmopathy. To identify TCR V-J signatures that set the groups apart, the researchers used a discovery cohort of 100 patients, made up of approximately 43 with Graves' ophthalmopathy and some 58 with stable Graves' hyperthyroidism. Following sampling, methimazole starting at 30 mg daily was given to hyperthyroidism patients, and high-dose intravenous methylprednisolone was given to ophthalmopathy patients. The paper describes TCR Vbeta CDR3 sequencing of more than 120 peripheral blood samples, made up of 43 ophthalmopathy patients, around 78 hyperthyroidism patients and 17 progressor patients. The study also compared thyroid tissue and blood T-cell repertoires from over 5 Graves' hyperthyroidism patients. The 100 discovery patients were randomly split 7:3 into training and test sets. What the work shows at the level of the full study, not this receptor alone: Blood samples also contained most of the expanded thyroid clonotypes (frequency above 0.001), which suggests that blood repertoires may reflect thyroid immune responses. A 13 V-J signature model separated ophthalmopathy from stable hyperthyroidism, with about 88% sensitivity and roughly 84% specificity in cross-validation and 80%/75% in testing. Sample size was not statistically predetermined, and blinding of investigators to group allocation was not performed. In validation, the model predicted progression to ophthalmopathy with around 71% sensitivity and 72% to 75% specificity, a median of around 6.6 months before onset.

This clonotype was observed a handful of times. This receptor's antigen is unknown. There are no base qualities to consult, and no much larger clone falls within one base. The germline V gene (reference sequence) gives CDR1 as MNHEY and CDR2 as SMNVEV. Deletion took 0 bases off V and 12 bases off J, with a span of 12 bases between the germline ends. Spanning cysteine to phenylalanine, the CDR3 consists of 13 amino acids. The only DNA kept is the CDR3, 39 bases in frame from the first base. TCR beta CDR3 regions were amplified from RNA transcripts. The TCR CDR3 was subjected to a first round of RT-PCR using the HTBI primer set and the Qiagen OneStep RT-PCR kit. The libraries were constructed in a second round of multiplex PCR and then size-selected and purified. Paired-end sequencing of the libraries was performed with 100 bp reads on an Illumina HiSeq2000. The authors processed their data as follows. SOAPnuke was used to process the raw data, with reads discarded if the reads contained adapters or uncalled bases, had a mean Phred below 15, or lacked an exact constant-primer or identifier match. High-quality paired reads were merged with COPE v1.2.5, and unique nucleotide sequences were defined as clonotypes. MiTCR v1.1 was used to align clonotypes to the IMGT TRBV, TRBD and TRBJ reference segments. Only V-J combinations with frequency above 0.0001, covering roughly 99% of repertoires, were analysed. A TCS score was defined as the ratio of F50 (clonal expansion) to E x V (chaos), with BLOSUM62-based TCRdist applied between CDR3 peptides within each V-J. Welch's t-statistics and random forest reduced 514 V-J features to 13, which were used in a naive Bayes classifier (R e1071). TCRdb's own reprocessing of the public reads used fastp at Q25 and MiXCR and kept productive beta chains. Each entry merges the rows of one CDR3 protein and shows their most common DNA and genes. The V and J calls come from TCRdb's annotation, not from the publication. The sample has some 620,000 distinct CDR3 sequences on record, around 15% of them singletons. The ten largest clones capture over 3.5% of the sample.

Stable Graves' hyperthyroidism was defined as the absence of progression to ophthalmopathy over 18 months of follow-up. Hyperthyroidism patients were newly diagnosed, with disease duration under 2 months, and aged 18 to 65 years. Patients with uncontrolled infections, other autoimmune diseases, pregnancy or lactation were excluded. Diagnoses were based on clinical symptoms, serum thyroxine and TRAb, thyroid ultrasound and orbital computed tomography. Ficoll-Paque density gradient centrifugation was used to isolate PBMCs from around 10 ml of fresh peripheral blood. Total RNA was extracted using Trizol reagent, and RNA quality was assessed on an Agilent 2100 Bioanalyzer.

The chain is assembled from TRBV27 and TRBJ2-1, with TRBD2 as a weak D call on 6 bases. The TCR sequence derives from a woman aged 25 to 39 with Graves' hyperthyroidism. Sequencing input: blood. The CDR3 amino acid sequence is: CASSLSTGTRQFF. Here is the DNA: TGTGCCAGCAGTTTATCGACGGGGACTCGGCAGTTCTTC.